The 16 T cell receptor beta chains below were found in one sample sequenced in a study of blood T cell repertoires in COVID-19. TCRdb's table, derived via immunoSEQ multiplex PCR, lists solely in-frame clones and lacks some. The data show over 130,000 clones, about 85% seen once. The sequencing input was peripheral blood. These receptors originate from a human donor with COVID-19, enrolled during active disease. The donor label of this sample is uncertain.

This clone has just one count. The genes are TRBV30 and TRBJ2-7, with 8 nucleotides matching TRBD1. This CDR3 is 12 amino acids long. Germline V CDR1 and CDR2: GTSNPN, SVGIG (reference sequence). V lost 5 bases to trimming and J lost 4 bases; unmatched junction nucleotides: 4. The CDR3 spells CAWGDRPYEQYF. CDR3 nucleotides: TGTGCCTGGGGGGACAGGCCATACGAGCAGTACTTC.

The V call is TRBV3-1 (or the pseudogene TRBV3-2), the J call TRBJ2-4; TRBD2 matches at 11 bases. Per germline, CDR1 LGHDT and CDR2 YNNKEL (reference sequence). J lost 7 bases, V lost 3 bases, and 8 bases had no gene match. The CDR3 has 16 residues. DNA for the CDR3: TGTGCCAGCAGCCAGAATAGCGGGGGGGAAAATAACATTCAGTACTTC. Translation gives CASSQNSGGENNIQYF.

CDR3 residues: CASSVWRGISQPQHF. The CDR3 DNA is TGTGCCAGCAGCGTATGGAGGGGCATTTCTCAGCCCCAGCATTTT. J is TRBJ1-5 and V is TRBV9, with a weak D call TRBD1 (5 bases). This CDR3 is built from 15 residues. The V end lost 1 base, the J end lost 6 bases, and 14 bases lay between the germline ends. Germline CDR1 and CDR2: SGDLS and YYNGEE.

This clone was detected only once. The rearrangement links TRBV5-1 to TRBJ2-5; tentatively, D is TRBD2 (6 bases). This CDR3 has 13 residues. V lost 7 bases, J lost 5 bases, and 15 bases lay in between. Germline values: CDR1 SGHRS, CDR2 YFSETQ. CDR3 loop: CASVEGPGETQYF. In DNA form, the CDR3 reads TGCGCCAGCGTGGAGGGCCCTGGGGAGACCCAGTACTTC.

The chain recombines TRBV19 with TRBJ1-5; the D is unclear. Germline assignment: CDR1 LNHDA and CDR2 SQIVND (reference sequence). The CDR3 has 14 residues. Between the trimmed V and J ends, which lost 5 bases and 4 bases, there was a span of 12 bases. Here the CDR3 DNA reads TGTGCCAGTAGTCCTAGAGAGAAGAATCAGCCCCAGCATTTT. As protein: CASSPREKNQPQHF.

This clone has just one count. J is TRBJ2-7 and V is TRBV10-3, with 7 bases lining up with TRBD1. Germline V CDR1 and CDR2: ENHRY, SYGVKD. After removal of 6 bases from V and 6 bases from J, the junction contained 8 bases not matched to a gene. The CDR3 covers 13 residues. The CDR3 reads CAIRSGQHSEQYF. In nucleotides, the CDR3 is TGTGCCATCAGGTCGGGACAGCACTCCGAGCAGTACTTC.

This chain links TRBV3-1 (or the pseudogene TRBV3-2) with TRBJ1-4, with 7 positions matching TRBD1. The V and J ends lost 4 bases and 6 bases, in that order; junction bases with no gene match: 2. In germline, CDR1 is LGHDT, CDR2 YNNKEL (reference sequence). This CDR3 region has 13 residues. As DNA, the CDR3 is TGTGCCAGCAGCCGACAGGGTGATGAAAAACTGTTTTTT. The encoded protein is CASSRQGDEKLFF.

The V and J genes are TRBV3-1 (or the pseudogene TRBV3-2) and TRBJ1-2; D unclear. V was shortened by 0 bases and J by 7 bases, with 9 bases between the two germline ends. The germline CDR1 and CDR2 sequences are LGHDT and YNNKEL (reference sequence). The CDR3 is 13 residues long. In nucleotides, the CDR3 is TGTGCCAGCAGCCAAGATCTTGGAGGTGGCTACACCTTC. Translating it yields CASSQDLGGGYTF.

The chain is built from TRBV3-1 (or the pseudogene TRBV3-2) and TRBJ1-3; D possibly corresponds to TRBD1 (5 bases). CDR1 and CDR2 (germline): LGHDT, YNNKEL (reference sequence). The V end was cut by 1 base, the J end by 0 bases, with 10 bases between. This CDR3 has 16 residues. The CDR3 DNA reads as TGTGCCAGCAGCCAAGGTGGAGACAGCTCTGGAAACACCATATATTTT. As protein: CASSQGGDSSGNTIYF.

The CDR3, as DNA: TGTGCCAGCAGCCAAGACAGGAACTATGGCTACACCTTC. It specifies CASSQDRNYGYTF. This chain joins TRBV7-6 and TRBJ1-2; tentatively, D is TRBD1 (6 bases). The germline gives CDR1 SGHVS, CDR2 FNYEAQ. V lost 5 bases to trimming and J lost 2 bases, with 9 bases between them. There are 13 residues in the CDR3. The full variable domain, with the rest looked up from reference TRBV7-6 and TRBJ1-2, is GAGVSQSPRYKVTKRGQDVALRCDPISGHVSLYWYRQALGQGPEFLTYFNYEAQQDKSGLPNDRFSAERPEGSISTLTIQRTEQRDSAMYRCASSQDRNYGYTFGSGTRLTVV.

The chain recombines TRBV5-4 with TRBJ2-1; weak D call: TRBD1 (6 bases). The CDR3 is made up of 15 amino acids. In germline, CDR1 is SGHNT, CDR2 YYREEE (reference sequence). The ends were cut back, 2 bases at V and 0 bases at J, with 9 bases in the middle. The CDR3 is CASSFVGGSYNEQFF. CDR3 coding DNA: TGTGCCAGCAGCTTCGTAGGGGGCTCCTACAATGAGCAGTTCTTC. The whole variable domain, filled in from reference TRBV5-4 and TRBJ2-1, reads ETGVTQSPTHLIKTRGQQVTLRCSSQSGHNTVSWYQQALGQGPQFIFQYYREEENGRGNFPPRFSGLQFPNYSSELNVNALELDDSALYLCASSFVGGSYNEQFFGPGTRLTVL.

The rearrangement links TRBV6-5 to TRBJ1-1, with D possibly matching TRBD1 (6 bases). The CDR3 runs to 14 residues. Germline values: CDR1 MNHEY, CDR2 SVGAGI. Trimming left V 4 bases short and J 0 bases short, with 9 bases between. The CDR3 coding sequence is TGTGCCAGCAGTTTGGGACACCTGAACACTGAAGCTTTCTTT. Translated, it gives CASSLGHLNTEAFF.

The rearrangement uses TRBV19 and TRBJ2-3; 12 bases agree with TRBD1. The CDR3 covers 16 residues. The J segment lost 7 bases and the V segment lost 3 bases, leaving 8 bases of the junction unmatched. Germline V gives CDR1 LNHDA, CDR2 SQIVND (reference sequence). CDR3 coding DNA: TGTGCCAGTAGTATGCGTGGGACAGGGGGCGATTATACGCAGTATTTT. It codes for CASSMRGTGGDYTQYF.

The rearrangement links TRBV18 to TRBJ1-6; D call uncertain. CDR3 length: 14 residues. V dropped 3 bases and J dropped 9 bases, with 12 bases sitting between them. Germline-derived CDR1 and CDR2 are KGHSH and LQKENI. The CDR3 region has the DNA TGTGCCAGCTCACCTGAGGGAGAAGGTTCACCCCTCCACTTT. Translating gives CASSPEGEGSPLHF.

The V and J genes are TRBV6-5 and TRBJ1-6; TRBD1 is a possible D gene (6 bases). V lost 4 bases and J lost 6, with 16 bases in between. CDR3 length equals 16 residues. Germline assignment: CDR1 MNHEY and CDR2 SVGAGI. The CDR3 DNA reads as TGTGCCAGCAGTTCATCACAGGGCTTGCGTAATTCACCCCTCCACTTT. Its translation: CASSSSQGLRNSPLHF.

The chain recombines TRBV10-3 with TRBJ2-1, with 12 bases lining up with TRBD2. This CDR3 is built from 18 residues. V was clipped by 4 bases and J by 2 bases; unmatched bases: 9. Germline V CDR1 and CDR2: ENHRY, SYGVKD. CDR3: CAISGSLLAGGTYNEQFF. Here the CDR3 DNA reads TGTGCCATCAGTGGCTCGCTACTAGCGGGAGGTACCTACAATGAGCAGTTCTTC.